The 6 T cell receptor beta chains below come from one sample, sequenced in a study of identical twins. From the 5' RACE reads, TCRdb called clonotypes with MiXCR, one entry per CDR3 protein. The top ten hold around 1.5% of the sample, which has around 960,000 distinct CDR3 sequences, 9% to 15% seen once. These same records also appear under a second study, on yellow fever vaccine responses in identical twins.

The sample consisted of PBMCs. All receptors derive from a woman in her late teens or twenties in good health.

The V call is TRBV28, the J call TRBJ2-5, with 8 bases identical to TRBD1. This CDR3 is 15 amino acids long. V was pared by 3 bases and J by 7 bases, with 10 bases of the junction left unmatched. Germline CDR1 MDHEN, CDR2 SYDVKM. The CDR3 protein is CASSLVGQAGWTQYF. The DNA of the CDR3 is TGTGCCAGCAGTTTGGTGGGACAGGCAGGGTGGACCCAGTACTTC.

The V gene is TRBV6-2 or TRBV6-3, the J gene TRBJ2-7; 9 positions match TRBD1. The junction had 5 bases not matched to a gene; V was cut back by 2 bases and J by 3 bases. The CDR3 loop spans 15 amino acids. Germline V gene data show CDR1 as MNHEY and CDR2 as SVGEGT. CDR3 in amino acids: CASSYLGQGYYEQYF. The CDR3 DNA sequence: TGTGCCAGCAGTTACCTGGGACAGGGCTACTACGAGCAGTACTTC.

The chain is built from TRBV29-1 and TRBJ1-1; 7 bases line up with TRBD1. The CDR3 runs to 13 residues. V lost 8 bases to trimming and J lost 8 bases; unmatched junction nucleotides: 14. Germline assignment: CDR1 SQVTM and CDR2 ANQGSEA. This CDR3 is CSITRQGFPEAFF. CDR3 nucleotide sequence: TGCAGCATAACCAGACAGGGCTTTCCAGAAGCTTTCTTT. Complete variable domain (other parts from reference TRBV29-1 and TRBJ1-1): SAVISQKPSRDICQRGTSLTIQCQVDSQVTMMFWYRQQPGQSLTLIATANQGSEATYESGFVIDKFPISRPNLTFSTLTVSNMSPEDSSIYLCSITRQGFPEAFFGQGTRLTVV.

The rearrangement joins TRBV4-1 to TRBJ2-1; 8 bases line up with TRBD2. The germline CDR1 and CDR2 sequences are MGHRA and YSYEKL. The junction had 15 bases not matched to a gene; V was cut back by 4 bases and J by 10 bases. The CDR3 is 16 amino acids. CDR3 DNA sequence: TGCGCCAGCAGCCTACGCGGGGGGTCCAGCCAATACGAGCAGTTCTTC. This translates into CASSLRGGSSQYEQFF.

CDR3 residues: CSVGTGTSPETQYF. The CDR3 DNA reads TGCAGCGTTGGGACAGGGACTTCCCCAGAGACCCAGTACTTC. V and J are TRBV29-1 and TRBJ2-5; the match to TRBD1 covers 8 bases. Germline CDR1 reads SQVTM; CDR2 reads ANQGSEA. There are 14 residues in the CDR3. Unmatched junction bases numbered 8, after V lost 4 bases and J lost 4 bases.

This clonotype was counted only a few times. This sequence joins TRBV7-9 and TRBJ1-1, with D maybe TRBD1 (6 bases). The CDR3 covers 16 residues. Germline V gene sequence: CDR1 SEHNR, CDR2 FQNEAQ (reference sequence). Trimming shortened V by 2 bases and J by 5 bases, and 18 bases separated the two germline ends. CDR3 sequence: CASSLLGGGGGTEAFF. CDR3 in DNA: TGTGCCAGCAGCTTACTGGGCGGAGGGGGAGGGACTGAAGCTTTCTTT.